This TCR beta chain was documented in a study of cytomegalovirus exposure and HLA in healthy donors. TCRdb's table, derived via immunoSEQ multiplex PCR, lists solely in-frame clones and lacks some. The table includes some 170,000 clones, about 88% detected once. With regard to this clone: Antigen: not known.

Trimming pared 11 bases from V and 4 bases from J, leaving 24 bases between. The CDR3 is 16 residues long. Germline V gene data show CDR1 as SGHNT and CDR2 as YENEEA. Findings of the study overall: Most TCR sequences proved rare, with some public TCRs found in many donors. In vitro, three CMV-associated chains proved specific for CMV antigens.

The material sequenced was PBMCs. This receptor was taken from a woman aged 18-30 years in good health and CMV-seronegative. The chain recombines TRBV11-3 with TRBJ2-1; D perhaps matches TRBD2 (7 bases). DNA of the CDR3: TGTGCCCGCCCCAAAGGGGGGGACTTTCAATACAATGAGCAGTTCTTC. Protein product: CARPKGGDFQYNEQFF. Together with reference TRBV11-3 and TRBJ2-1, the CDR3 gives the full variable domain: EAGVVQSPRYKIIEKKQPVAFWCNPISGHNTLYWYLQNLGQGPELLIRYENEEAVDDSQLPKDRFSAERLKGVDSTLKIQPAELGDSAVYLCARPKGGDFQYNEQFFGPGTRLTVL.